A selection of T cell receptor beta chains follows, all from one sample in a study of vaccination and CD4 T cells after COVID-19. The antigens these receptors bind are not known. TCRdb reanalysed the PCR reads using MiXCR and keeps one entry per CDR3 protein. The sample lists roughly 20,000 distinct CDR3 sequences; over 40% were seen once. Sequences were obtained from CD4+ T cells from blood, cultured in vitro. Source of these receptors: a human donor who had recovered from COVID-19. Each CDR3 is given with its conserved first and last residue. D genes are given only for firm matches. Part of the rows lack a size; the others show once, few, many or a class for expanded clones.

>TRBJ2-7|.|TRBV7-2|.
TGTGCCAGCAGCACCCGGACAGTTTACGAGCAGTACTTC
CASSTRTVYEQYF
>TRBJ1-5|.|TRBV6-5|.
TGTGCCAGCAGTTATTCCGCAGGTAGCAATCAGCCCCAGCATTTT
CASSYSAGSNQPQHF
>TRBJ2-2|.|TRBV10-1|once
TGCGCCAGCAGTGAGTCGGGGAACACCGGGGAGCTGTTTTTT
CASSESGNTGELFF
>TRBJ1-5|.|TRBV18|.
TGTGCCAGCTCCCTTACTAATCACGCGAACAATCAGCCCCAGCATTTT
CASSLTNHANNQPQHF
>TRBJ1-1|TRBD1|TRBV5-1|.
TGCGCCAGCAGCTTGGCCGGGACAGGGTTTGACACTGAAGCTTTCTTT
CASSLAGTGFDTEAFF
>TRBJ2-7|.|TRBV20-1|.
TGCAGTGCTAGGTCTCGGCCGGGTCATTACGAGCAGTACTTC
CSARSRPGHYEQYF
>TRBJ1-1|TRBD1|TRBV18|.
TGTGCCAGCTCCCTTCGACAGGGCGAATTCGGAGCTTTCTTT
CASSLRQGEFGAFF
>TRBJ2-7|.|TRBV5-1|.
TGCGCCAGCAGCTTGTCGGAGTACGAGCAGTACTTC
CASSLSEYEQYF
>TRBJ2-7|.|TRBV6-2/TRBV6-3|.
TGTGCCAGCAGTTACGGGAGGAACTACGAGCAGTACTTC
CASSYGRNYEQYF
>TRBJ2-3|TRBD2|TRBV6-5|.
TGTGCCAGCAGTTACGACGGGGGGGCTTCAGATACGCAGTATTTT
CASSYDGGASDTQYF
>TRBJ1-5|TRBD1|TRBV10-3|few
TGTGCCAGCCGGGACAGGGACAATCAGCCCCAGCATTTT
CASRDRDNQPQHF
>TRBJ2-5|.|TRBV7-2|few
TGTGCCAGCAGCTTATCGGCGGCGGCAAGCAAGACCCAGTACTTC
CASSLSAAASKTQYF
>TRBJ1-2|TRBD1|TRBV10-2|.
TGCGCCAGTTCGGCGGGACAGCGCTACACCTTC
CASSAGQRYTF
>TRBJ1-6|.|TRBV2|few
TGTGCCAGCACGGGGGGCGGGGTTAGATCACCCCTCCACTTT
CASTGGGVRSPLHF
>TRBJ1-5|.|TRBV18|few
TGTGCCAGCTCACCAACAGGGACCAATCAGCCCCAGCATTTT
CASSPTGTNQPQHF
>TRBJ1-1|.|TRBV12-3/TRBV12-4|.
TGTGCCAGCAGTTCGACAGGAGACACTGAAGCTTTCTTT
CASSSTGDTEAFF
>TRBJ2-2|.|TRBV15|.
TGTGCCACCAGCAGAACACTAAACACCGGGGAGCTGTTTTTT
CATSRTLNTGELFF
>TRBJ2-5|TRBD1|TRBV27|.
TGTGCCAGCAGTCAGGAGACAGGGTGGGGGTTAGAGACCCAGTACTTC
CASSQETGWGLETQYF